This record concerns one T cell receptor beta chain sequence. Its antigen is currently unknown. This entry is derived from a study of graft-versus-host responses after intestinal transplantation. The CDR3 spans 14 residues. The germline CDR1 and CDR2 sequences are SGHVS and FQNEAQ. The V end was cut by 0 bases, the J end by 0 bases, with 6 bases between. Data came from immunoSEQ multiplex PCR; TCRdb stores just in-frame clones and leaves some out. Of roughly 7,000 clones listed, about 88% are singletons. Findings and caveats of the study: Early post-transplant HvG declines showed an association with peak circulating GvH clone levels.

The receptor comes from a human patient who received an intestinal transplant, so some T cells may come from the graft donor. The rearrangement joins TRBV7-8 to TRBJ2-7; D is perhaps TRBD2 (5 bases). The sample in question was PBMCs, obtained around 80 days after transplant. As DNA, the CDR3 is TGTGCCAGCAGCTTAGCGGGGAGCTCCTACGAGCAGTACTTC. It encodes CASSLAGSSYEQYF.